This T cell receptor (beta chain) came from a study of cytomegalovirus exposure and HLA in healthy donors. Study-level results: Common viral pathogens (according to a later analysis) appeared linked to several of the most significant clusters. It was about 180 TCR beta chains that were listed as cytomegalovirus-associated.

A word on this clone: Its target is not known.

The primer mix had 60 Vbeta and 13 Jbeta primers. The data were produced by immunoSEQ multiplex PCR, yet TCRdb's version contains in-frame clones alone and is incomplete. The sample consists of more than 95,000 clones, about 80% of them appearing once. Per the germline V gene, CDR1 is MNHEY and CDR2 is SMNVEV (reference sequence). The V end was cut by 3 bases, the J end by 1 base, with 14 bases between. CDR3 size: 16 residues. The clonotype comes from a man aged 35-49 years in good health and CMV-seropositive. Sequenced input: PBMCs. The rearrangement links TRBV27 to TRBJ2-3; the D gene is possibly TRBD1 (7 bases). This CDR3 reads CASSFVRGVGTDTQYF. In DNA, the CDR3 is TGTGCCAGCAGTTTTGTCAGGGGGGTAGGCACAGATACGCAGTATTTT.